The following is a T cell receptor (beta chain) sequence with its context. This sample is part of a study of blood T cells in healthy people across ages. The donors, aged roughly 6 to 90, were healthy Caucasians from Russia. Using a J-beta primer mix together with a sample-barcoded 5' primer, a second PCR was run for about 6 to 11 cycles. MiXCR, applied by TCRdb to the 5' RACE reads, yields one record per CDR3 protein. This repertoire shows 800,000 or so distinct CDR3 sequences, 25% found once; its top ten account for approximately 4%. The CDR3 spans 12 residues. Germline assignment: CDR1 MDHEN and CDR2 SYDVKM. These records were also assigned to another study, of T cells of mothers and their children. That source adds: The people who donated were a few healthy Caucasian mothers and their six children. Overlap measured in related mother-child pairs was slightly, non-significantly higher than in unrelated pairs.

The sample comprised blood. This sequence joins TRBV28 and TRBJ2-1; 7 bases are shared with TRBD1. The tail of the sequence fits TRBJ2-5 better, so the J call may be wrong. The TCR originated in a boy aged 5-17 years in good health. This chain's CDR3 is CASSLLGQAQYF. The CDR3 DNA follows: TGTGCCAGCAGTTTACTCGGACAGGCCCAGTACTTC.